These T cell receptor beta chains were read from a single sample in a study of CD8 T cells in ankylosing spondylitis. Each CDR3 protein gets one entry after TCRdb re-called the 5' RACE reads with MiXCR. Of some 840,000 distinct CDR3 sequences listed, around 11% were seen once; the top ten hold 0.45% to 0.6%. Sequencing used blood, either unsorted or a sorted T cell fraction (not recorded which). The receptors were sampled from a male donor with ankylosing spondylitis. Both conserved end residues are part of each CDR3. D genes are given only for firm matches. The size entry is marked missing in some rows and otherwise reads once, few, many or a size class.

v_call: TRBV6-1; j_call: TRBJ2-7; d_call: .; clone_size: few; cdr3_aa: CASRGIAASSYEQYF; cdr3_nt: TGTGCCAGCAGAGGAATAGCGGCGAGCTCCTACGAGCAGTACTTC
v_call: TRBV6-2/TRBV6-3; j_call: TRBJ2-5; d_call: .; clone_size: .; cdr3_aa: CASSYSISRIVQETQYF; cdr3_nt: TGTGCCAGCAGTTACTCGATATCCAGAATCGTCCAAGAGACCCAGTACTTC
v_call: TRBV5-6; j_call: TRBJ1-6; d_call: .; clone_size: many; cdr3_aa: CASSFLGDSPLHF; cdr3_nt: TGTGCCAGCAGCTTTCTGGGTGATTCACCCCTCCACTTT
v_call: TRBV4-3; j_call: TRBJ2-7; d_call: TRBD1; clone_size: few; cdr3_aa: CASSRGTGGRYEQYF; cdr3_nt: TGCGCCAGCAGCCGCGGGACAGGGGGCCGCTACGAGCAGTACTTC
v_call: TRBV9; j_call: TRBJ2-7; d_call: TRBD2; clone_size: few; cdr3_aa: CASSASGRYEQYF; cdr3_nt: TGTGCCAGCAGCGCTAGCGGGAGGTACGAGCAGTACTTC
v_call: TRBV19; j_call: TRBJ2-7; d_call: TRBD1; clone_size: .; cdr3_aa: CASSTIPGQNYEQYF; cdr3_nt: TGTGCCAGTAGTACGATACCGGGACAGAACTACGAGCAGTACTTC
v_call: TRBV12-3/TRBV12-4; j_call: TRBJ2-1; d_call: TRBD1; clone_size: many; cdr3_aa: CASSVGTAEQFF; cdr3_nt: TGTGCCAGCAGTGTCGGGACAGCGGAGCAGTTCTTC
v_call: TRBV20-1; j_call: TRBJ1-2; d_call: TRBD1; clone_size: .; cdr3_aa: CSARPGQILNYGYTF; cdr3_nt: TGCAGTGCTAGGCCGGGACAGATACTTAACTATGGCTACACCTTC
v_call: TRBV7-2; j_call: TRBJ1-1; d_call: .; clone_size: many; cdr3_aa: CASSLRADTEAFF; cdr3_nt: TGTGCCAGCAGCTTAAGGGCCGACACTGAAGCTTTCTTT
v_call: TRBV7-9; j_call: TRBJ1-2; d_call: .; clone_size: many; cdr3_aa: CASSLAGGSVTYGYTF; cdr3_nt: TGTGCCAGCAGCTTAGCAGGTGGCAGTGTAACCTATGGCTACACCTTC
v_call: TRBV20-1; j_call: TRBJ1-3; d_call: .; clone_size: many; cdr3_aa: CSARGRGSLFSSGNTIYF; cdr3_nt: TGCAGTGCTAGGGGCAGGGGATCCCTCTTCAGCTCTGGAAACACCATATATTTT
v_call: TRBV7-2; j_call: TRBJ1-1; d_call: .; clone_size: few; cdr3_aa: CASSSTSGPTEAFF; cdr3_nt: TGTGCCAGCAGCTCGACATCGGGGCCTACTGAAGCTTTCTTT
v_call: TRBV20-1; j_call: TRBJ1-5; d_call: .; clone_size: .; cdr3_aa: CSATRGGGSGEPQHF; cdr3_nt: TGCAGTGCTACCCGGGGAGGGGGGTCCGGGGAGCCCCAGCATTTT
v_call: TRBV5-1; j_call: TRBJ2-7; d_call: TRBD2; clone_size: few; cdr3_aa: CASKRSGLAGVDEQYF; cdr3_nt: TGCGCCAGCAAAAGATCCGGGCTAGCGGGAGTCGACGAGCAGTACTTC
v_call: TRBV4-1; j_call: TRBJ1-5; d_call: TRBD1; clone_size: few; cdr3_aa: CASSDRDRGYQPQHF; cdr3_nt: TGCGCCAGCAGCGACCGGGACAGGGGATATCAGCCCCAGCATTTT
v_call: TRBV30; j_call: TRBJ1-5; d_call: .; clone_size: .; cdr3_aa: CAWSVRREGQPQHF; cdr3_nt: TGTGCCTGGAGTGTACGGAGGGAAGGCCAGCCCCAGCATTTT
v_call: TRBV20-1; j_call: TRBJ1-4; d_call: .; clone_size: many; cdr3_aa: CSVGQYVEEKLFF; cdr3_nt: TGCAGTGTTGGGCAGTACGTAGAAGAAAAACTGTTTTTT
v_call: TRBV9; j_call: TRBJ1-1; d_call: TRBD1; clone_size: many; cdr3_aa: CASSVYRGTEAFF; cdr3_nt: TGTGCCAGCAGCGTATACAGGGGCACTGAAGCTTTCTTT
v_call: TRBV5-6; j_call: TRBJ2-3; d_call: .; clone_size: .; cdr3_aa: CASSREPGTDTQYF; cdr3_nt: TGTGCCAGCAGCCGTGAACCGGGTACAGATACGCAGTATTTT
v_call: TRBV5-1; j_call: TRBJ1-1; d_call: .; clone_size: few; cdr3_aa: CASSWGMTGSTEAFF; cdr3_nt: TGCGCCAGCAGCTGGGGCATGACAGGAAGCACTGAAGCTTTCTTT
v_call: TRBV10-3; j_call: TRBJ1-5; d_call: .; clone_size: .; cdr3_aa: CAISDAGNQPQHF; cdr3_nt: TGTGCCATCAGTGATGCAGGGAATCAGCCCCAGCATTTT
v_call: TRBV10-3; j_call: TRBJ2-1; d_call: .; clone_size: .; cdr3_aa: CAISTLQGGNEQFF; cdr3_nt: TGTGCCATCAGTACCCTACAGGGGGGGAATGAGCAGTTCTTC
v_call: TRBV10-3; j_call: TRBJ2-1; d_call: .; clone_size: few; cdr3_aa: CAISEFTLGTSSYNEQFF; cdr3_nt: TGTGCCATCAGTGAGTTCACACTAGGGACGAGCTCCTACAATGAGCAGTTCTTC
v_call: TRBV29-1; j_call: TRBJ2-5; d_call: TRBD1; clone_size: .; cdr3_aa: CSVRLGGSSETQYF; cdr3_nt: TGCAGCGTTAGGTTAGGGGGCTCTTCAGAGACCCAGTACTTC
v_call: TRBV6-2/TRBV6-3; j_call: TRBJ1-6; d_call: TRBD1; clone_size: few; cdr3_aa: CASREDRESSPLHF; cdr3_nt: TGTGCCAGCAGGGAGGACAGGGAAAGTTCACCCCTCCACTTT
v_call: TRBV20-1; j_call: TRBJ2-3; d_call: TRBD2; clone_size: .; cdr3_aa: CSARVPLAGGLADTQYF; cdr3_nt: TGCAGTGCTAGAGTCCCACTAGCGGGGGGACTCGCAGATACGCAGTATTTT
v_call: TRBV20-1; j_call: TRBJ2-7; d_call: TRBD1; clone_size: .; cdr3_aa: CSAHTGVAYEQYF; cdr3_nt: TGCAGTGCGCATACAGGGGTGGCCTACGAGCAGTACTTC
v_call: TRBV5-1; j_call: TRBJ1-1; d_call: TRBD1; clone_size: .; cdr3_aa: CASSSGQGGVTEAFF; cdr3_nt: TGCGCCAGCAGCTCCGGACAGGGAGGTGTCACTGAAGCTTTCTTT
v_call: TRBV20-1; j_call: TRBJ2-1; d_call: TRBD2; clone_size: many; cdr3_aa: CSASLAGLSAEQFF; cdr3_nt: TGCAGTGCTAGCTTAGCGGGGCTCTCGGCTGAGCAGTTCTTC